The sequence of this T cell receptor beta chain was determined in a study of T-cell reconstitution after alpha-beta-depleted transplantation in children. V was pared by 3 bases and J by 4 bases, with 4 bases between. Germline-derived CDR1 and CDR2 are SGHTA and FQGTGA. The CDR3 length is 13 residues. Unique molecular identifiers were used to barcode this TCRbeta library. Each CDR3 protein gets one entry after TCRdb re-called the PCR reads with MiXCR. The sample lists 450,000 to 600,000 distinct CDR3 sequences, 10% to 15% occurring once. This sequence joins TRBV7-3 and TRBJ2-6; D not resolved. This sequence originates from a male patient younger than 18 who had a stem cell transplant for acute myeloid leukemia, so the T cells may come from the graft donor. The sample was PBMCs, mostly from graft donor cells, taken 360 days after TCRalphabeta/CD19-depleted stem cell transplant. For the CDR3, the DNA is TGTGCCAGCAGCTTCTTGGGGGCCAACGTCCTGACTTTC. Translated, it gives CASSFLGANVLTF.